Following are 30 T cell receptor beta chains from one sample sequenced in a study of technical replicates of blood from a few donors. Repertoires were generated with immunoSEQ multiplex PCR, while TCRdb's copy carries only in-frame clones and drops some. This table has tens of thousands of clones, roughly 90% appearing once. Sequenced input: PBMCs. The receptors were gathered from a human donor in good health. Some clones in this sample may be carry-over from other donors' samples.

This clone was seen a single time. The chain carries TRBV25-1 and TRBJ1-2, with TRBD1 matching over 7 bases. The germline gives CDR1 MGHDK, CDR2 SYGVNS. CDR3 length: 16 amino acids. J was trimmed by 0 bases and V by 2 bases; bases with no gene match: 6. CDR3 bases: TGTGCCAGCAGTGAAAGGGGGCAGACAGCTAACTATGGCTACACCTTC. Translating it yields CASSERGQTANYGYTF.

The chain joins TRBV2 to TRBJ1-4, with D maybe TRBD1 (6 bases). Trimming removed 5 bases at V and 9 bases at J, with 13 bases between. Germline V gene lookup returns CDR1 SNHLY and CDR2 FYNNEI. This CDR3 contains 13 residues. The CDR3 reads CASSLGGVKKLFF. As DNA, the CDR3 is TGTGCCAGCAGTCTAGGGGGGGTGAAAAAACTGTTTTTT.

The CDR3 region has the DNA TGTGCCAGCAGTTACCTGACAGACTACGAGCAGTACTTC. It translates to CASSYLTDYEQYF. The chain combines TRBV6-6 with TRBJ2-7, with D perhaps matching TRBD1 (5 bases). Germline V gene sequence: CDR1 MNHNY, CDR2 SVGAGI (reference sequence). Trimming cost V 2 bases and J 3 bases, with 8 bases left between them. The CDR3 loop spans 13 amino acids.

This clone appeared a single time. The rearrangement uses TRBV6-5 and TRBJ2-1; D possibly corresponds to TRBD1 (5 bases). This CDR3 spans 15 amino acids. Germline V gives CDR1 MNHEY, CDR2 SVGAGI. Trimming took off 2 bases at V and 8 bases at J, with 16 bases between the two ends. The chain's CDR3 is CASSYQGLLGHEQFF. The CDR3 bases are TGTGCCAGCAGTTACCAGGGCTTATTGGGCCATGAGCAGTTCTTC.

The rearrangement joins TRBV5-1 to TRBJ1-6, with D tentatively TRBD1 (6 bases). V was cut by 3 bases and J by 10 bases, with 14 bases left in between. The CDR3 contains 14 residues. CDR1 is SGHRS, CDR2 YFSETQ, per germline. CDR3 loop: CASSSGTSISPLHF. CDR3 nucleotides: TGCGCCAGCAGCTCCGGGACATCGATCTCACCCCTCCACTTT.

DNA of the CDR3: TGTGCCAGCAGTGAAGGAGGGGGAATTAGCACTGAAGCTTTCTTT. As protein: CASSEGGGISTEAFF. The chain combines TRBV6-1 with TRBJ1-1, with D tentatively TRBD1 (6 bases). V was trimmed by 1 base and J by 4 bases, leaving 13 bases between them. Germline V gene sequence: CDR1 MNHNS, CDR2 SASEGT. This CDR3 comprises 15 residues.

The V call is TRBV28, the J call TRBJ1-6, with 10 positions matching TRBD1. Germline V CDR1 and CDR2: MDHEN, SYDVKM. This CDR3 is 15 amino acids long. V lost 6 bases to trimming and J lost 4 bases; unmatched junction nucleotides: 3. This CDR3 reads CASREDRGYNSPLHF. DNA for the CDR3: TGTGCCAGCAGGGAGGACAGGGGGTATAATTCACCCCTCCACTTT.

The V and J genes are TRBV9 and TRBJ1-2, with D tentatively TRBD1 (6 bases). V lost 7 bases and J lost 0, with 16 bases in between. The CDR3 contains 15 residues. Germline values: CDR1 SGDLS, CDR2 YYNGEE. The CDR3 DNA sequence: TGTGCCAGCTCCCAGGGGAGGGGTGCTAACTATGGCTACACCTTC. Its protein is CASSQGRGANYGYTF.

The V gene is TRBV4-1, the J gene TRBJ2-5, with a weak D call TRBD1 (7 bases). The length of the CDR3 is 15 residues. V lost 4 bases to trimming and J lost 2 bases, with 14 bases between them. The germline CDR1 and CDR2 sequences are MGHRA and YSYEKL. The CDR3, as DNA: TGCGCCAGCAGCCGCTTACAGGGGACTCAAGAGACCCAGTACTTC. This gives the protein CASSRLQGTQETQYF.

The DNA for the CDR3 is TGTGCCAGCAGTTCGGGTACCGGGGAGCTGTTTTTT. It specifies CASSSGTGELFF. V and J are TRBV11-2 and TRBJ2-2, with D unclear. Germline assignment: CDR1 SGHAT and CDR2 FQNNGV. V was shortened by 6 bases and J by 5 bases, with 7 bases between the two germline ends. The CDR3 is 12 amino acids.

The chain uses TRBV7-3 and TRBJ2-5; D may be TRBD1 (6 bases). V was shortened by 4 bases and J by 2 bases, with 14 bases between the two germline ends. The CDR3 runs to 15 residues. Germline V lookup: CDR1 SGHTA, CDR2 FQGTGA. In nucleotides, the CDR3 is TGTGCCAGCAGCTCCGACGGACAGAAGCAAGAGACCCAGTACTTC. This codes for CASSSDGQKQETQYF.

V is TRBV18 and J is TRBJ2-5; 9 bases line up with TRBD2. In germline, CDR1 is KGHSH, CDR2 LQKENI. This CDR3 has 15 residues. Trimming took 2 bases from V and 3 from J; bases not matched to a gene: 4. The CDR3 is CASSPKRGDEETQYF. The CDR3 DNA reads as TGTGCCAGCTCACCAAAGCGGGGGGATGAAGAGACCCAGTACTTC.

This chain joins TRBV30 and TRBJ2-7; 7 positions match TRBD1. Trimming at V came to 2 bases and at J to 6 bases, leaving 16 bases not matched to a gene. This CDR3 contains 16 residues. The germline V gene encodes CDR1 GTSNPN and CDR2 SVGIG (reference sequence). CDR3 sequence (DNA): TGTGCCTGGAGTAACCCGGGACAGACTATTATGGTCGAGCAGTACTTC. This gives the protein CAWSNPGQTIMVEQYF.

This clone was seen a single time. The V and J genes are TRBV5-6 and TRBJ2-3, with 10 bases aligning to TRBD2. The V gene end was trimmed by 0 bases and the J gene end by 10 bases; junction bases not matched to a gene: 8. This CDR3 is built from 15 residues. The germline gives CDR1 SGHDT, CDR2 YYEEEE. DNA of the CDR3: TGTGCCAGCAGCTTGGTTGGAGCGGGGGGGGTGGCGCAGTATTTT. This codes for CASSLVGAGGVAQYF.

This clone has a single count. J is TRBJ2-1 and V is TRBV9; 11 bases map to TRBD1. CDR1 is SGDLS, CDR2 YYNGEE, per germline. V lost 3 bases, J lost 8 bases, and 7 bases stayed unmatched. This CDR3 comprises 15 residues. CDR3 loop: CASSAGQGGFDEQFF. DNA for the CDR3: TGTGCCAGCAGCGCGGGACAGGGGGGGTTCGATGAGCAGTTCTTC. Drawing the rest from reference TRBV9 and TRBJ2-1, the complete variable domain is DSGVTQTPKHLITATGQRVTLRCSPRSGDLSVYWYQQSLDQGLQFLIQYYNGEERAKGNILERFSAQQFPDLHSELNLSSLELGDSALYFCASSAGQGGFDEQFFGPGTRLTVL.

This chain uses TRBV30 with TRBJ1-3; D gene ambiguous. The CDR3 runs 13 residues. V was cut by 4 bases and J by 0 bases, with 7 bases left in between. Germline lookup yields CDR1 GTSNPN and CDR2 SVGIG (reference sequence). CDR3 loop: CAWNRNSGNTIYF. CDR3 nucleotide sequence: TGTGCCTGGAACAGAAACTCTGGAAACACCATATATTTT.

The chain links TRBV30 to TRBJ2-7; 14 positions match TRBD2. Trimming cost V 2 bases and J 7 bases; bases outside gene matches: 10. The germline gives CDR1 GTSNPN, CDR2 SVGIG (reference sequence). The CDR3 covers 16 residues. CDR3 DNA: TGTGCCTGGAGTCGTCCGGGACTAGCGGGAGTGAAGGAGCAGTACTTC. It codes for CAWSRPGLAGVKEQYF. Full variable domain (missing parts from reference TRBV30 and TRBJ2-7): SQTIHQWPATLVQPVGSPLSLECTVEGTSNPNLYWYRQAAGRGLQLLFYSVGIGQISSEVPQNLSASRPQDRQFILSSKKLLLSDSGFYLCAWSRPGLAGVKEQYFGPGTRLTVT.

The chain links TRBV6-5 to TRBJ2-1, with 9 bases that match TRBD1. The CDR3 totals 15 residues. CDR1 and CDR2 from the germline V gene are MNHEY and SVGAGI. Trimming took 6 bases from V and 4 from J; bases not matched to a gene: 7. CDR3 in amino acids: CASSPGTGRYNEQFF. The CDR3 bases are TGTGCCAGCAGCCCCGGGACAGGGAGGTACAATGAGCAGTTCTTC.

V usage is TRBV6-6 and J usage is TRBJ2-3; D perhaps matches TRBD1 (6 bases). Trimming left V 2 bases short and J 5 bases short, with 11 bases between. Germline V gene data show CDR1 as MNHNY and CDR2 as SVGAGI (reference sequence). This CDR3 is 14 amino acids long. Written as DNA, the CDR3 is TGTGCCAGCAGTTACCTGAAACAGGGAGATACGCAGTATTTT. Translated, it gives CASSYLKQGDTQYF.

This sequence joins TRBV30 and TRBJ2-1; 7 bases map to TRBD2. J was trimmed by 9 bases and V by 3 bases; bases with no gene match: 8. Germline V gene sequence: CDR1 GTSNPN, CDR2 SVGIG (reference sequence). The CDR3 is made up of 13 amino acids. In DNA, the CDR3 is TGTGCCTGGAGCGCCTGGCGGGAGCTTGAGCAGTTCTTC. This sequence encodes CAWSAWRELEQFF.

The chain uses TRBV7-3 and TRBJ2-5; possible D gene TRBD2, 5 bases. The CDR3 length is 12 residues. CDR1 and CDR2 from the germline V gene are SGHTA and FQGTGA. Deletions cut 2 bases from V and 7 bases from J, with 8 bases between. CDR3 residues: CASSLEGGTQYF. CDR3 sequence (DNA): TGTGCCAGCAGCTTAGAGGGTGGGACCCAGTACTTC.

The chain joins TRBV6-5 to TRBJ2-5, with TRBD1 matching over 8 bases. This CDR3 spans 15 amino acids. With 6 bases clipped from V and 4 bases from J, the junction kept 10 bases outside the gene matches. Germline CDR1 and CDR2: MNHEY and SVGAGI. The DNA for the CDR3 is TGTGCCAGCAGGCTAGAGACAGGGGTGAGAGAGACCCAGTACTTC. It specifies CASRLETGVRETQYF.

The V and J genes are TRBV20-1 and TRBJ2-1; a weak D match, TRBD2 (6 bases). V was pared by 6 bases and J by 6 bases, with 9 bases between. This CDR3 is built from 11 residues. The germline CDR1 and CDR2 sequences are DFQATT and SNEGSKA (reference sequence). This CDR3 reads CSARDFNEQFF. CDR3 DNA: TGCAGTGCGCGGGACTTCAATGAGCAGTTCTTC.

The chain links TRBV5-1 to TRBJ2-7; TRBD2 aligns across 8 bases. V gave up 4 bases and J gave up 1 base; unmatched junction bases: 7. Germline lookup yields CDR1 SGHRS and CDR2 YFSETQ. This CDR3 is 15 amino acids long. CDR3 nucleotides: TGCGCCAGCAGCCTATCAGTAGCGGGGTCCTACGAGCAGTACTTC. Its protein product is CASSLSVAGSYEQYF.

V is TRBV2 and J is TRBJ2-7; D gene uncertain. Trimming left V 5 bases short and J 3 bases short, with 11 bases between. The CDR3 runs to 13 residues. Germline loops: CDR1 SNHLY, CDR2 FYNNEI. As DNA, the CDR3 is TGTGCCAGCAGTAGCCCCTCCAACTACGAGCAGTACTTC. Translating it yields CASSSPSNYEQYF.

This CDR3 is CASSSTGFYEQYF. Written as DNA, the CDR3 is TGTGCCAGCAGTTCGACAGGGTTCTACGAGCAGTACTTC. The chain uses TRBV6-6 and TRBJ2-7, with 7 positions matching TRBD1. The CDR3 is 13 residues long. Germline V lookup: CDR1 MNHNY, CDR2 SVGAGI (reference sequence). The V segment lost 4 bases and the J segment 3 bases; nucleotides outside the gene matches: 3.

The chain combines TRBV2 with TRBJ2-5; tentative D call: TRBD1 (5 bases). CDR1 is SNHLY and CDR2 is FYNNEI in the germline V gene. V was shortened by 8 bases and J by 5 bases, with 9 bases between the two germline ends. CDR3 length equals 11 residues. The CDR3 protein is CASFRVETQYF. The DNA of the CDR3 is TGTGCCAGCTTCAGGGTTGAGACCCAGTACTTC.

This clone appeared a single time. V is TRBV7-9 and J is TRBJ2-7; 8 bases are a match to TRBD1. Germline V gene sequence: CDR1 SEHNR, CDR2 FQNEAQ (reference sequence). The CDR3 extends over 16 amino acids. J was trimmed by 3 bases and V by 4 bases; bases with no gene match: 11. The DNA for the CDR3 is TGTGCCAGCAGCTCAGTAGTCGCAGGGGGCAACTACGAGCAGTACTTC. It codes for CASSSVVAGGNYEQYF.

V and J are TRBV11-2 and TRBJ2-7; 8 bases match TRBD2. The CDR3 length is 14 residues. The V and J ends lost 5 bases and 4 bases, in that order; junction bases with no gene match: 7. Germline loops: CDR1 SGHAT, CDR2 FQNNGV. The DNA for the CDR3 is TGTGCCAGCAGCGACGAGCGGGGGTGGTACGAGCAGTACTTC. This translates into CASSDERGWYEQYF.

This chain uses TRBV4-1 with TRBJ1-2; D gene uncertain. CDR1 MGHRA and CDR2 YSYEKL come from the germline V gene. Trimming stripped 1 base from V and 5 bases from J, with 11 bases between. CDR3 size: 14 residues. This chain's CDR3 is CASSQGLLEYGYTF. The DNA of the CDR3 is TGCGCCAGCAGCCAAGGGTTACTTGAGTATGGCTACACCTTC.